These T cell receptor beta chains were read from a single sample in a study of CD8 T cells in ankylosing spondylitis. MiXCR, applied by TCRdb to the 5' RACE reads, yields one record per CDR3 protein. The sample lists fewer than 150,000 distinct CDR3 sequences, 7.3% occurring once. Sequenced input: blood, either unsorted or a sorted T cell fraction (not recorded which). The receptor source for this set is a female donor with ankylosing spondylitis or in good health (not recorded which). Each CDR3 is given with its conserved first and last residue. A D gene is named only where the DNA matches it firmly. Clone sizes are given selectively: once, few, many, or a class where the clone is expanded.

CASSLGPSATEAFF	TGTGCCAGCAGTTTAGGGCCTAGCGCCACTGAAGCTTTCTTT	many	TRBV12-3/TRBV12-4	TRBJ1-1	NA
CSALKGQGYGYTF	TGCAGCGCTTTGAAGGGACAGGGATATGGCTACACCTTC	many	TRBV29-1	TRBJ1-2	TRBD1
CSAREGGQGNTEAFF	TGCAGTGCTAGGGAAGGGGGACAGGGGAACACTGAAGCTTTCTTT	NA	TRBV20-1	TRBJ1-1	TRBD1
CAIGGWTANSPLHF	TGTGCCATCGGAGGATGGACAGCAAATTCACCCCTCCACTTT	many	TRBV10-3	TRBJ1-6	NA
CASSPPGETEAFF	TGTGCCAGCAGCCCCCCAGGGGAAACTGAAGCTTTCTTT	many	TRBV25-1	TRBJ1-1	NA
CASSSGWRGATDTQYF	TGCGCCAGCAGCTCGGGCTGGCGGGGGGCCACAGATACGCAGTATTTT	many	TRBV5-1	TRBJ2-3	TRBD2
CASSQDPSGWGMF	TGCGCCAGCAGCCAAGATCCGAGTGGCTGGGGTATGTTC	many	TRBV4-3	TRBJ1-2	NA
CSNRVGNTEAFF	TGCTCTAATAGGGTTGGGAACACTGAAGCTTTCTTT	many	TRBV20-1	TRBJ1-1	NA
CASSLEGTSGWYEQYF	TGTGCCAGCAGCTTAGAAGGGACTAGCGGGTGGTACGAGCAGTACTTC	few	TRBV7-2	TRBJ2-7	TRBD2
CASSYRGQGYGYTF	TGTGCCAGCAGTTACCGGGGACAGGGCTATGGCTACACCTTC	many	TRBV6-5	TRBJ1-2	TRBD1
CASSLGGTGANEQFF	TGTGCCAGCAGCTTAGGGGGGACGGGGGCCAATGAGCAGTTCTTC	NA	TRBV11-3	TRBJ2-1	NA
CASSSPTSGDTDTQYF	TGCGCCAGCAGCTCCCCGACTAGCGGGGACACAGATACGCAGTATTTT	many	TRBV5-1	TRBJ2-3	TRBD2
CASTVGAMNTEAFF	TGTGCCAGCACAGTTGGGGCCATGAACACTGAAGCTTTCTTT	NA	TRBV6-2/TRBV6-3	TRBJ1-1	NA
CASSLGLSSYNEQFF	TGTGCCAGCAGTTTGGGTCTGAGCTCCTACAATGAGCAGTTCTTC	NA	TRBV7-3	TRBJ2-1	NA
CSVGDVRNYTF	TGCAGCGTTGGTGACGTACGGAACTACACCTTC	many	TRBV29-1	TRBJ1-2	NA
CASSRGRGTEAFF	TGTGCCAGCAGCCGGGGCAGGGGCACTGAAGCTTTCTTT	many	TRBV7-8	TRBJ1-1	NA
CASSLLGGVDEQFF	TGTGCCAGCAGCTTATTAGGGGGGGTCGATGAGCAGTTCTTC	many	TRBV7-3	TRBJ2-1	NA
CSAFRDRDQPQHF	TGCAGTGCTTTCCGGGACAGGGATCAGCCCCAGCATTTT	many	TRBV20-1	TRBJ1-5	TRBD1
CAREGSSTDTQYF	TGTGCCAGAGAGGGCTCTAGCACAGATACGCAGTATTTT	many	TRBV7-9	TRBJ2-3	NA
CASSPLLVKGSYNEQFF	TGTGCCAGCTCACCATTACTGGTAAAGGGCTCCTACAATGAGCAGTTCTTC	many	TRBV18	TRBJ2-1	NA
CASSFEAGGQETQYF	TGTGCCAGCAGTTTCGAAGCGGGGGGCCAAGAGACCCAGTACTTC	many	TRBV12-3/TRBV12-4	TRBJ2-5	TRBD2
CASSLLGTINNEQFF	TGCGCCAGCAGCTTGTTAGGTACAATAAACAATGAGCAGTTCTTC	many	TRBV5-1	TRBJ2-1	NA
CASSGIRPGGPYEQYF	TGTGCCAGCAGTGGAATTCGGCCAGGGGGCCCCTACGAGCAGTACTTC	few	TRBV25-1	TRBJ2-7	TRBD1
CAIGGGQNTEAFF	TGTGCCATTGGAGGGGGGCAGAACACTGAAGCTTTCTTT	few	TRBV10-3	TRBJ1-1	NA
CAWTDGLPTTQYF	TGTGCCTGGACAGATGGGCTCCCCACTACGCAGTATTTT	many	TRBV30	TRBJ2-3	NA
CASSYFGAGGANTEAFF	TGTGCCAGCAGTTACTTTGGCGCAGGGGGCGCGAACACTGAAGCTTTCTTT	many	TRBV6-5	TRBJ1-1	TRBD1
CSALDRGIGYGYTF	TGCAGTGCTCTGGACAGGGGAATAGGGTATGGCTACACCTTC	few	TRBV20-1	TRBJ1-2	TRBD1
CASTRDRGDSPLHF	TGTGCCAGCACCCGGGACAGGGGGGACTCACCCCTCCACTTT	many	TRBV6-1	TRBJ1-6	TRBD1
CASSARSLNTEAFF	TGTGCCAGCAGTGCAAGGTCCCTGAACACTGAAGCTTTCTTT	many	TRBV2	TRBJ1-1	NA
CASSQQGQIQETQYF	TGTGCCAGCAGCCAACAGGGACAGATCCAAGAGACCCAGTACTTC	many	TRBV4-2	TRBJ2-5	TRBD1
CASSLTGDPRGYTF	TGCGCCAGCAGCTTGACGGGGGACCCTAGGGGCTACACCTTC	NA	TRBV5-1	TRBJ1-2	NA
CASRGDVSGYTF	TGTGCCAGCCGGGGGGACGTCTCTGGCTACACCTTC	many	TRBV6-2/TRBV6-3	TRBJ1-2	NA
CSARDPLTGVNTEAFF	TGCAGTGCTAGAGATCCCCTGACAGGTGTTAACACTGAAGCTTTCTTT	many	TRBV20-1	TRBJ1-1	NA
CASEAGTKHNEQFF	TGTGCCAGCGAAGCCGGGACTAAGCACAATGAGCAGTTCTTC	many	TRBV6-2/TRBV6-3	TRBJ2-1	TRBD2
CATSRDGYGYTF	TGTGCCACCAGCAGAGATGGCTATGGCTACACCTTC	many	TRBV15	TRBJ1-2	NA
CASSLEGRVSSYNEQFF	TGTGCCAGCAGTTTGGAGGGCAGGGTCAGCTCCTACAATGAGCAGTTCTTC	many	TRBV12-3/TRBV12-4	TRBJ2-1	NA